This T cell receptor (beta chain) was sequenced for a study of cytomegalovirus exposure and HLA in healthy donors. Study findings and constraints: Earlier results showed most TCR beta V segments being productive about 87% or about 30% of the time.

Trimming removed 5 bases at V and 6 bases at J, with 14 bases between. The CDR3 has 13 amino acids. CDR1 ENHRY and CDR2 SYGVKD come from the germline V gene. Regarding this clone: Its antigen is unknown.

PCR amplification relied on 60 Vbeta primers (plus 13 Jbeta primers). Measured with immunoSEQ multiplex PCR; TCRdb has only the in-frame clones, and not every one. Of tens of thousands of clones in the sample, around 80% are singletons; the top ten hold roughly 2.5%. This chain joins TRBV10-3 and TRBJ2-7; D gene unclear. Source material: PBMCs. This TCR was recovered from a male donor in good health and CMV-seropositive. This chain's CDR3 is CAISSQNDGEQYF. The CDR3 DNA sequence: TGTGCCATCAGTAGCCAAAATGATGGCGAGCAGTACTTC.